This TCR beta chain emerged from a study of cytomegalovirus exposure and HLA in healthy donors. General observations from the study: A later analysis reportedly identified an Asian-associated ancestry cluster as carrying fewer N-insertions than the approximately 670-donor mean. Earlier analysis found most TCR beta V segments productive about 90% or about 30% of the time.

Healthy bone marrow donors made up the donors. Donors showed nominal health when sampled, although they likely had unrecorded immune exposures. The germline gives CDR1 LGHNA, CDR2 YNFKEQ. The CDR3 length is 13 residues. Trimming stripped 1 base from V and 7 bases from J, with 11 bases between. About this clone: Its antigen remains unidentified.

PCR amplification relied on 60 Vbeta primers (plus 13 Jbeta primers). Generated by immunoSEQ multiplex PCR, the TCRdb table keeps only in-frame clones and is missing some. The sample consists of 120,000 to 150,000 clones, 64% of them appearing once. What was sequenced was PBMCs. The genes are TRBV4-2 and TRBJ2-7; perhaps TRBD2 as D (6 bases). This TCR derives from a woman aged 25 to 45 in good health and CMV-seropositive. Written as DNA, the CDR3 is TGTGCCAGCAGCCAAGCCCCGACTAGTGAGCAGTACTTC. It encodes CASSQAPTSEQYF.